The clone carrying this TCR beta chain turned up a few times. Its target is not known. CDR1 is MNHEY, CDR2 SVGAGI, per germline. This CDR3 comprises 15 residues. Trimming took 2 bases from V and 2 from J; bases not matched to a gene: 3. This specimen belongs to a study of beta chain features in type 1 diabetes. Overall study findings and caveats: There was a moderate but significant shortening of TCRB CDR3s in all four CD4+ subsets of Type 1 diabetes patients. cDNA-based sequencing might over-represent cells highly expressing TCR.

Every bit of the isolated RNA underwent reverse transcription, so sequencing read expressed TCRB transcripts. Some clones are missing from TCRdb's copy, which holds only in-frame ones; the method was immunoSEQ multiplex PCR. The sample holds fewer than 400,000 clones, approximately 10% seen once. In total, each donor contributed a single heparinised blood draw that averaged around 100 mL. The sequence was obtained from a young man with type 1 diabetes. Sequencing was carried out using central memory CD4+ T cells from blood. The chain is built from TRBV6-5 and TRBJ1-2, with 9 positions matching TRBD1. Here the CDR3 DNA reads TGTGCCAGCAGTTACCGGGACAGGGTGAACTATGGCTACACCTTC. The encoded protein is CASSYRDRVNYGYTF.